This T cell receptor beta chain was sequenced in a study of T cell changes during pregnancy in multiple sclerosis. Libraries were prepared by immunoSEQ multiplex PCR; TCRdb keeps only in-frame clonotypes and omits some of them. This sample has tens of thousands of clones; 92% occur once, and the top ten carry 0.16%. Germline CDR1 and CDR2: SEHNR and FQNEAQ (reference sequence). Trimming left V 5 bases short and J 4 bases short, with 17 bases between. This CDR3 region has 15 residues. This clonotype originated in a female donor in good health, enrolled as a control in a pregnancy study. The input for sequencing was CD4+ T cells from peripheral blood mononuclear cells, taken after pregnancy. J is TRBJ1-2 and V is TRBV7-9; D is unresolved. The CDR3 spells CASSRLGGLIYGYTF. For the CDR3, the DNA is TGTGCCAGCAGCCGCCTTGGTGGGCTTATCTATGGCTACACCTTC.